What follows are 27 T cell receptor beta chains derived from one specimen sequenced in a study of cytotoxic CD8 clonotypes in ibrutinib-treated CLL. Sequenced by immunoSEQ multiplex PCR; TCRdb stores in-frame clones only, minus some. This table has about 130,000 clones, around 80% appearing once. The sequences come from PBMCs, collected after 12 months of ibrutinib treatment. The receptors originated from a human donor with chronic lymphocytic leukemia.

This clone was counted once. The chain is built from TRBV7-9 and TRBJ1-2; maybe TRBD1 (6 bases). Germline assignment: CDR1 SEHNR and CDR2 FQNEAQ (reference sequence). The CDR3 covers 13 residues. Trimming left V 6 bases short and J 1 base short, with 9 bases between. For the CDR3, the DNA is TGTGCCAGCAGTTCGGACAGTAACTATGGCTACACCTTC. It translates to CASSSDSNYGYTF.

The V gene is TRBV5-1, the J gene TRBJ1-1, with 7 nucleotides matching TRBD1. CDR3 length: 14 residues. With V trimmed by 2 bases and J by 5 bases, 6 bases remained unmatched. Germline lookup yields CDR1 SGHRS and CDR2 YFSETQ. The CDR3 DNA is TGCGCCAGCAGCTTTGACAGGGCGGGGACTGAAGCTTTCTTT. Protein: CASSFDRAGTEAFF.

This chain joins TRBV5-6 and TRBJ1-5; TRBD1 is a possible D gene (6 bases). The CDR3 length is 15 residues. Germline V gives CDR1 SGHDT, CDR2 YYEEEE. Trimming left V 3 bases short and J 1 base short, with 11 bases between. CDR3 DNA: TGTGCCAGCAGCTGGGGGGCGAGGAGCAATCAGCCCCAGCATTTT. Residues: CASSWGARSNQPQHF.

The genes are TRBV28 and TRBJ2-2; D gene ambiguous. Germline-derived CDR1 and CDR2 are MDHEN and SYDVKM. This CDR3 has 17 amino acids. The ends were cut back, 2 bases at V and 4 bases at J, with 17 bases in the middle. The CDR3: CASSLMGSVQVTGELFF. DNA for the CDR3: TGTGCCAGCAGTTTAATGGGTTCAGTCCAAGTCACCGGGGAGCTGTTTTTT.

This sequence joins TRBV28 and TRBJ2-1; D remains unclear. CDR1 MDHEN and CDR2 SYDVKM come from the germline V gene. The V and J ends lost 3 bases and 11 bases respectively, with 11 bases between them. The CDR3 is 12 amino acids. CDR3 coding DNA: TGTGCCAGCAGTTTGTCCTGGTACAAGCAGTTCTTC. This encodes CASSLSWYKQFF.

This clone was observed once. The V call is TRBV5-4, the J call TRBJ1-5; the D gene is possibly TRBD1 (6 bases). This CDR3 comprises 15 residues. Trimming removed 3 bases from V and 1 base from J, with 11 bases in between. Per germline, CDR1 SGHNT and CDR2 YYREEE (reference sequence). The CDR3 region has the DNA TGTGCCAGCAGCTGGGGGGCGAGGAGCAATCAGCCCCAGCATTTT. It translates to CASSWGARSNQPQHF.

The V call is TRBV4-3, the J call TRBJ2-1, with D perhaps TRBD2 (6 bases). Deletions cut 4 bases from V and 8 bases from J, with 21 bases between. CDR1 LGHNA and CDR2 YSLEER come from the germline V gene. The CDR3 covers 16 residues. In DNA form, the CDR3 reads TGCGCCAGCAGCCCCGACAGTGGGCGATGGGAGGATGAGCAGTTCTTC. This translates into CASSPDSGRWEDEQFF.

This chain connects TRBV25-1 to TRBJ2-5; D is possibly TRBD1 (5 bases). The CDR3 spans 14 residues. Germline loops: CDR1 MGHDK, CDR2 SYGVNS. V was pared by 2 bases and J by 5 bases, with 12 bases between. CDR3 bases: TGTGCCAGCAGTGAAGCAGGGTCAGGGGAGACCCAGTACTTC. Translating it yields CASSEAGSGETQYF.

This clone was seen only once. V and J are TRBV11-2 and TRBJ2-7; no reliable D call. CDR1 and CDR2 from the germline V gene are SGHAT and FQNNGV. V was trimmed by 9 bases and J by 6 bases, leaving 18 bases between them. The CDR3 contains 13 residues. CDR3 coding DNA: TGTGCCAGTGGCGTTGGCCCGCCGAGCGAGCAGTACTTC. Protein sequence: CASGVGPPSEQYF. The full variable domain, rest sourced from reference TRBV11-2 and TRBJ2-7, is EAGVAQSPRYKIIEKRQSVAFWCNPISGHATLYWYQQILGQGPKLLIQFQNNGVVDDSQLPKDRFSAERLKGVDSTLKIQPAKLEDSAVYLCASGVGPPSEQYFGPGTRLTVT.

This chain joins TRBV15 and TRBJ2-2; D perhaps matches TRBD1 (5 bases). Germline V CDR1 and CDR2: LNHNV, YYDKDF (reference sequence). The CDR3 has 15 residues. V was clipped by 0 bases and J by 5 bases, with 10 bases between them. The CDR3 DNA follows: TGTGCCACCAGCAGAGAGGCAGGGTTTACCGGGGAGCTGTTTTTT. Translated: CATSREAGFTGELFF.

The V gene is TRBV9, the J gene TRBJ2-4; 8 positions agree with TRBD1. Germline-derived CDR1 and CDR2 are SGDLS and YYNGEE. The CDR3 loop spans 13 amino acids. With V trimmed by 2 bases and J by 9 bases, 4 bases remained unmatched. The CDR3 region is CASSVTGTGIQYF. CDR3 nucleotide sequence: TGTGCCAGCAGCGTTACCGGGACAGGCATTCAGTACTTC. Filled out from reference TRBV9 and TRBJ2-4, the complete variable domain reads DSGVTQTPKHLITATGQRVTLRCSPRSGDLSVYWYQQSLDQGLQFLIQYYNGEERAKGNILERFSAQQFPDLHSELNLSSLELGDSALYFCASSVTGTGIQYFGAGTRLSVL.

The chain carries TRBV5-1 and TRBJ2-5, with D possibly matching TRBD2 (6 bases). Germline V lookup: CDR1 SGHRS, CDR2 YFSETQ. This CDR3 contains 14 residues. Trimming shortened V by 3 bases and J by 2 bases, and 11 bases separated the two germline ends. CDR3 sequence: CASSYFGRQETQYF. CDR3 DNA sequence: TGCGCCAGCAGCTATTTCGGGAGACAAGAGACCCAGTACTTC. The full variable domain, completed using reference TRBV5-1 and TRBJ2-5, is KAGVTQTPRYLIKTRGQQVTLSCSPISGHRSVSWYQQTPGQGLQFLFEYFSETQRNKGNFPGRFSGRQFSNSRSEMNVSTLELGDSALYLCASSYFGRQETQYFGPGTRLLVL.

The genes are TRBV4-1 and TRBJ2-3, with D perhaps given as TRBD1 or TRBD2 (5 bases each). Germline loops: CDR1 MGHRA, CDR2 YSYEKL. V shed 3 bases and J shed 5 bases, with 12 bases lying between them. The CDR3 spans 14 residues. CDR3 in amino acids: CASSQSPGGDTQYF. The DNA for the CDR3 is TGCGCCAGCAGCCAGTCCCCTGGGGGAGATACGCAGTATTTT.

This clone was seen once. The V call is TRBV2, the J call TRBJ1-6; D not resolved. V was shortened by 6 bases and J by 10 bases, with 13 bases between the two germline ends. Per germline, CDR1 SNHLY and CDR2 FYNNEI. CDR3 length: 13 residues. CDR3 protein: CASRGEGESPLHF. The CDR3 region has the DNA TGTGCCAGCAGGGGAGAGGGTGAATCACCCCTCCACTTT.

This clone was seen just once. This chain joins TRBV18 and TRBJ1-5, with no clear D. CDR3 length: 13 amino acids. The germline V gene has CDR1 KGHSH and CDR2 LQKENI. Trimming stripped 2 bases from V and 7 bases from J, with 9 bases between. The CDR3 DNA reads TGTGCCAGCTCACCAACCCCGGAACAGCCCCAGCATTTT. It translates to CASSPTPEQPQHF.

This clone was observed once. The chain uses TRBV18 and TRBJ2-7, with D possibly matching TRBD1 (6 bases). Per the germline V gene, CDR1 is KGHSH and CDR2 is LQKENI. The germline V and J ends were trimmed by 6 bases and 2 bases, with 14 bases remaining between them. This CDR3 is built from 14 residues. CDR3: CASSFVGGAYEQYF. Written as DNA, the CDR3 is TGTGCCAGCTCGTTTGTAGGGGGTGCCTACGAGCAGTACTTC.

V gene TRBV7-9 combines with J gene TRBJ2-7; D remains unclear. The CDR3 sequence is 14 residues long. The germline V gene encodes CDR1 SEHNR and CDR2 FQNEAQ (reference sequence). V lost 1 base to trimming and J lost 3 bases, with 10 bases between them. The CDR3: CASSLDVENYEQYF. CDR3 DNA sequence: TGTGCCAGCAGCTTAGACGTGGAGAACTACGAGCAGTACTTC.

The gene calls are TRBV19 and TRBJ2-7; the D gene is possibly TRBD2 (6 bases). Trimming pared 6 bases from V and 4 bases from J, leaving 13 bases between. CDR1 is LNHDA and CDR2 is SQIVND in the germline V gene (reference sequence). The CDR3 contains 13 residues. CDR3 residues: CASSSGTLYEQYF. Written as DNA, the CDR3 is TGTGCCAGTAGCTCCGGGACTTTATACGAGCAGTACTTC.

This rearrangement joins TRBV27 to TRBJ1-3, with D possibly TRBD1 on 5 matching bases. V lost 5 bases to trimming and J lost 8 bases, with 16 bases between them. CDR1 and CDR2 (germline): MNHEY, SMNVEV (reference sequence). The CDR3 is made up of 14 amino acids. Here the CDR3 DNA reads TGTGCCAGCAGTAGGAAGGGGACGACCCACACCATATATTTT. As protein: CASSRKGTTHTIYF.

The chain recombines TRBV20-1 with TRBJ1-6, with D maybe TRBD1 (6 bases). This CDR3 spans 11 amino acids. CDR1 is DFQATT, CDR2 SNEGSKA, per germline (reference sequence). Trimming took off 3 bases at V and 14 bases at J, with 11 bases between the two ends. CDR3: CSASRGEALHF. CDR3 nucleotide sequence: TGCAGTGCTAGCAGGGGAGAAGCCCTCCACTTT.

The V gene is TRBV6-5, the J gene TRBJ1-5; a weak D match, TRBD1 (6 bases). V shed 5 bases and J shed 2 bases, with 10 bases lying between them. Germline V gene sequence: CDR1 MNHEY, CDR2 SVGAGI. The CDR3 consists of 14 residues. The CDR3 DNA follows: TGTGCCAGCAGTCCAGCAGGGGGCAATCAGCCCCAGCATTTT. Translated, it gives CASSPAGGNQPQHF.

About this clone: Other DNA sequences in this specimen translate into the identical CDR3. This rearrangement joins TRBV9 to TRBJ2-3, with D unresolved. The V gene's germline CDR1 is SGDLS and CDR2 YYNGEE. V shed 0 bases and J shed 5 bases, with 7 bases lying between them. The CDR3 runs to 13 residues. The CDR3 here is CASSVVSGDTQYF. In DNA, the CDR3 is TGTGCCAGCAGCGTAGTTTCTGGAGATACGCAGTATTTT. The full variable domain, with the rest looked up from reference TRBV9 and TRBJ2-3, is DSGVTQTPKHLITATGQRVTLRCSPRSGDLSVYWYQQSLDQGLQFLIQYYNGEERAKGNILERFSAQQFPDLHSELNLSSLELGDSALYFCASSVVSGDTQYFGPGTRLTVL.

In this sample, this clone turned up a few times. The chain links TRBV7-2 to TRBJ1-1; no reliable D call. This CDR3 is 14 amino acids long. Deletions cut 4 bases from V and 1 base from J, with 10 bases between. Germline V gives CDR1 SGHTA, CDR2 FQGNSA. As DNA, the CDR3 is TGTGCCAGCAGCTCGACAAGAGAGAACACTGAAGCTTTCTTT. Protein product: CASSSTRENTEAFF.

CDR3 coding DNA: TGTGCCAGCAGCTTAGACAACCGCAGGGGGAATCAGCCCCAGCATTTT. Translating gives CASSLDNRRGNQPQHF. The V call is TRBV7-2, the J call TRBJ1-5, with 7 positions matching TRBD1. V shed 1 base, J shed 4 bases, and the junction held 7 bases outside the gene matches. Germline CDR1 SGHTA, CDR2 FQGNSA. The CDR3 covers 16 residues.

The chain links TRBV5-1 to TRBJ2-2; D could derive from TRBD1 or TRBD2 (5 bases each). There are 20 residues in the CDR3. CDR1 and CDR2 from the germline V gene are SGHRS and YFSETQ. The V and J ends lost 3 bases and 4 bases respectively, with 28 bases between them. CDR3 sequence reads: CASSYLPGRVGPRGTGELFF. CDR3 in DNA: TGCGCCAGCAGCTATTTGCCAGGGCGGGTCGGCCCTAGAGGCACCGGGGAGCTGTTTTTT.

The rearrangement joins TRBV5-1 to TRBJ2-5; D is possibly TRBD1 (5 bases). V lost 4 bases to trimming and J lost 0 bases, with 10 bases between them. Germline V gives CDR1 SGHRS, CDR2 YFSETQ. CDR3 size: 14 residues. The CDR3 is CASSRTLNQETQYF. In DNA form, the CDR3 reads TGCGCCAGCAGCCGGACACTGAACCAAGAGACCCAGTACTTC.

The chain has TRBV7-9 and TRBJ1-1; unclear D gene. V was pared by 3 bases and J by 1 base, with 9 bases between. From germline, CDR1 is SEHNR and CDR2 FQNEAQ (reference sequence). The CDR3 consists of 14 residues. CDR3 sequence reads: CASSFSNWNTEAFF. The DNA for the CDR3 is TGTGCCAGCAGCTTCTCGAACTGGAACACTGAAGCTTTCTTT.